A selection of T cell receptor beta chains follows, all from one sample in a study of blood T cell repertoires in COVID-19. Using immunoSEQ multiplex PCR, the repertoire was profiled, and TCRdb retains in-frame clones only, with some absent. Among some 320,000 clones listed, roughly nine tenths were seen once. Material: PBMCs or T cells enriched from blood (not recorded which). The receptors were sampled from a man between 60 and 75 years old who had recovered from COVID-19. CDR3s include the opening cysteine and the closing phenylalanine or tryptophan. The D gene is left open where the match is weak. Size tells how often a clone was seen (once, few, many) or the class of an expanded clone, and some rows leave it out.

j_call: TRBJ1-2
clone_size: .
v_call: TRBV2
d_call: .
cdr3_length: 14
cdr3_aa: CASRPGGDGYGYTF
cdr3_nt: TGTGCCAGCAGACCGGGGGGTGACGGCTATGGCTACACCTTC

j_call: TRBJ2-2
clone_size: .
v_call: TRBV18
d_call: TRBD1
cdr3_length: 16
cdr3_aa: CASSPLTGANTGELFF
cdr3_nt: TGTGCCAGCTCACCCCTGACAGGGGCCAACACCGGGGAGCTGTTTTTT

j_call: TRBJ2-1
clone_size: few
v_call: TRBV3-1/TRBV3-2
d_call: .
cdr3_length: 14
cdr3_aa: CASSQERSGVEQFF
cdr3_nt: TGTGCCAGCAGCCAAGAACGTTCGGGGGTTGAGCAGTTCTTC

j_call: TRBJ1-1
clone_size: .
v_call: TRBV7-9
d_call: TRBD1
cdr3_length: 14
cdr3_aa: CASGNAGTGDEAFF
cdr3_nt: TGTGCCAGCGGGAACGCCGGGACAGGGGATGAAGCTTTCTTT

j_call: TRBJ2-1
clone_size: .
v_call: TRBV6-5
d_call: .
cdr3_length: 11
cdr3_aa: CASRKQTEQFF
cdr3_nt: TGTGCCAGCAGAAAACAGACTGAGCAGTTCTTC

j_call: TRBJ1-2
clone_size: .
v_call: TRBV28
d_call: TRBD1
cdr3_length: 17
cdr3_aa: CASSPTPRTGRGYGYTF
cdr3_nt: TGTGCCAGCAGCCCGACCCCCCGGACAGGACGAGGCTATGGCTACACCTTC

j_call: TRBJ1-2
clone_size: .
v_call: TRBV7-3
d_call: TRBD1
cdr3_length: 14
cdr3_aa: CASSWTGDGYGYTF
cdr3_nt: TGTGCCAGCAGCTGGACAGGGGATGGTTATGGCTACACCTTC

j_call: TRBJ2-5
clone_size: .
v_call: TRBV11-2
d_call: TRBD2
cdr3_length: 14
cdr3_aa: CASSAGTRGETQYF
cdr3_nt: TGTGCCAGCAGCGCCGGGACTAGAGGAGAGACCCAGTACTTC

j_call: TRBJ1-3
clone_size: few
v_call: TRBV11-2
d_call: TRBD1
cdr3_length: 17
cdr3_aa: CASSLHGGGGAGNTIYF
cdr3_nt: TGTGCCAGCAGCTTACATGGTGGAGGGGGCGCGGGGAACACCATATATTTT

j_call: TRBJ1-3
clone_size: .
v_call: TRBV5-4
d_call: .
cdr3_length: 15
cdr3_aa: CASSPDLRSGNTIYF
cdr3_nt: TGTGCCAGCAGCCCGGACTTACGCTCTGGAAACACCATATATTTT

j_call: TRBJ1-5
clone_size: .
v_call: TRBV5-5
d_call: .
cdr3_length: 13
cdr3_aa: CASSRDWLLPQHF
cdr3_nt: TGTGCCAGCAGCCGGGACTGGTTGTTGCCCCAGCATTTT